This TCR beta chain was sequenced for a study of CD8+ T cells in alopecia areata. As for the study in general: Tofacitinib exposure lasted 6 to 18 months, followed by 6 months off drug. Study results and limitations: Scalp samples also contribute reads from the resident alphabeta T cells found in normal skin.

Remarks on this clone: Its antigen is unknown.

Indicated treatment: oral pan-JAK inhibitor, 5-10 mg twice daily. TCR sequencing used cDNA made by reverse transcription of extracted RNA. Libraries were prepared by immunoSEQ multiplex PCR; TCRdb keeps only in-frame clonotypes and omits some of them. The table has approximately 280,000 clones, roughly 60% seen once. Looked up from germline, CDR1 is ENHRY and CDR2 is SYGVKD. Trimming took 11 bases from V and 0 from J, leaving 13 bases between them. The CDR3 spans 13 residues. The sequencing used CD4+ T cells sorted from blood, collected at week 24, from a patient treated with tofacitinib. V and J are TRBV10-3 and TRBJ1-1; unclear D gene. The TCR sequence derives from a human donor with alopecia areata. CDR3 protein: CAATASMNTEAFF. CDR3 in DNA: TGTGCCGCGACCGCCAGTATGAACACTGAAGCTTTCTTT.